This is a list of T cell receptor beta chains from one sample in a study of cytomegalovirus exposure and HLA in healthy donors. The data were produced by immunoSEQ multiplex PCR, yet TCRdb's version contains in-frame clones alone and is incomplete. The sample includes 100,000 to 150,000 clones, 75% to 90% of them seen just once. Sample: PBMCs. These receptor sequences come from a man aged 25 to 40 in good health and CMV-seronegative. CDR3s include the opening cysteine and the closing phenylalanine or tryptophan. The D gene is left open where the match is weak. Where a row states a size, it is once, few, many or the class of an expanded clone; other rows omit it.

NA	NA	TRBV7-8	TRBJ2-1	TGTGCCAGCAGTTCCAGGGCTAGGAACACCGTTGGGGTCACAGGCAATGAGCAGTTCTTC	CASSSRARNTVGVTGNEQFF
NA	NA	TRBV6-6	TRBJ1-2	TGTGCCAGCTCAGGGACAAACTATGGCTACACCTTC	CASSGTNYGYTF
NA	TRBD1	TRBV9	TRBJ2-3	TGTGCCAGCAGCAAAAGACAGGGGAACACAGATACGCAGTATTTT	CASSKRQGNTDTQYF
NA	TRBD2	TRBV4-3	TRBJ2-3	TGCGCCAGCAGCCGAGGCCCCCAGGGGCGGGGGGGGAGAAATACGCAGTATTTT	CASSRGPQGRGGRNTQYF
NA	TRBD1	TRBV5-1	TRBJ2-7	TGCGCCAGCAGCTTAAGACAGGGCTCCTACGAGCAGTACTTC	CASSLRQGSYEQYF
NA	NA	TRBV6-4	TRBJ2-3	TGTGCCAGCAGTGACTCGAACGGGGGCACAGATACGCAGTATTTT	CASSDSNGGTDTQYF
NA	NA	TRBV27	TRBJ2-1	TGTGCCAGCAGCCGAGACTGGCTACCCTACAATGAGCAGTTCTTC	CASSRDWLPYNEQFF
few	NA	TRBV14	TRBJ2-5	TGTGCCAGCAGCCGAGGTGTCCAAGAGACCCAGTACTTC	CASSRGVQETQYF
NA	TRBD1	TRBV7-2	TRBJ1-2	TGTGCCAGCAGCTTAGCGAGGACAGGAACCCATGGCTACACCTTC	CASSLARTGTHGYTF
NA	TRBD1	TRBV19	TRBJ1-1	TGTGCCAGTAGTATCCGGGACAGGGGGACGGCTTTCTTT	CASSIRDRGTAFF
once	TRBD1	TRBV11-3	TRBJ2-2	TGTGCCAGCAGCTTAGTGTGGACAGGAAACACCAGGGAGCTGTTTTTT	CASSLVWTGNTRELFF
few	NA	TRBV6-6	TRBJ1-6	TGTGCCAGCAGTTACCGGGGTTCACCCCTCCACTTT	CASSYRGSPLHF
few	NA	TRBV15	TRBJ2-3	TGTGCCACCAGCAGAGCACGGGGGAACACAGATACGCAGTATTTT	CATSRARGNTDTQYF
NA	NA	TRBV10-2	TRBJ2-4	TGCGCCAGCAGTGAGTCGAAAGGACAGATACTAAACATTCAGTACTTC	CASSESKGQILNIQYF
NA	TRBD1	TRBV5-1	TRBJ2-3	TGCGCCAGCAGCTTGGTAGGACAGGGGTCTAGCACAGATACGCAGTATTTT	CASSLVGQGSSTDTQYF
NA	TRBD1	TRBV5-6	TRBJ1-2	TGTGCCAGCAGCTTTCCGGGGACAGGGGGCATTTATGGCTACACCTTC	CASSFPGTGGIYGYTF
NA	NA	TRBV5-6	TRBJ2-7	TGTGCCAGCAGCTCGGACGGACACCGAGTTACCTACGAGCAGTACTTC	CASSSDGHRVTYEQYF
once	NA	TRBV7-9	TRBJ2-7	TGTGCCAGCTCTCGTACAGGCTACGAGCAGTACTTC	CASSRTGYEQYF
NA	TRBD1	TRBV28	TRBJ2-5	TGTGCCAGCAGTCCCGACAGGGAAGAGACCCAGTACTTC	CASSPDREETQYF
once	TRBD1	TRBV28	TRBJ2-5	TGTGCCAGCAGCCATCCGGGACAGGGAAGAGAGACCCAGTACTTC	CASSHPGQGRETQYF
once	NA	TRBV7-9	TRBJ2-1	TGTGCCAGCAGCCCCCCTCCAGGGGTCATCAATGAGCAGTTCTTC	CASSPPPGVINEQFF
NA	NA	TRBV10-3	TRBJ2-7	TGTGCCATCAGTGAGTCCCTCACAGGACGGAGCTCCTACGAGCAGTACTTC	CAISESLTGRSSYEQYF
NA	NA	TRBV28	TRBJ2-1	TGTGCCAGCAGTTCCCCCCCTGAAGGGGTCAATGAGCAGTTCTTC	CASSSPPEGVNEQFF
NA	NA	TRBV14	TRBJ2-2	TGTGCCAGCAGATCTAGGACATCTAACACCGGGGAGCTGTTTTTT	CASRSRTSNTGELFF